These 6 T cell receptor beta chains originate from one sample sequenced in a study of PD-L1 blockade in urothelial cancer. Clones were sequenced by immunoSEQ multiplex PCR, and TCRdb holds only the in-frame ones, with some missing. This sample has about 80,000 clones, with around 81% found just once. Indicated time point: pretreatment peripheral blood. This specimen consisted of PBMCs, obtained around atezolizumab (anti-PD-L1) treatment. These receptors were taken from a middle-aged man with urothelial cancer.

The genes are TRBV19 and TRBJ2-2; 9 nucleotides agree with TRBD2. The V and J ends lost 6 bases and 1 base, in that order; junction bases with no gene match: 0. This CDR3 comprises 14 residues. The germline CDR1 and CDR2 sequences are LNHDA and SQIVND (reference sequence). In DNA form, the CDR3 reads TGTGCCAGTAGGACTAGCGGGAACACCGGGGAGCTGTTTTTT. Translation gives CASRTSGNTGELFF.

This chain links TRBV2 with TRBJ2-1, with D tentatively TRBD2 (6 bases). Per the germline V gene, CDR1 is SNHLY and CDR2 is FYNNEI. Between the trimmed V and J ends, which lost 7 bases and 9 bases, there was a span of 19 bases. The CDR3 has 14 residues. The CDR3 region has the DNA TGTGCCAGCACCGCGTCTCGACTAGGGAGTGAGCAGTTCTTC. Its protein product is CASTASRLGSEQFF. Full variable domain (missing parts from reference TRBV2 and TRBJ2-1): EPEVTQTPSHQVTQMGQEVILRCVPISNHLYFYWYRQILGQKVEFLVSFYNNEISEKSEIFDDQFSVERPDGSNFTLKIRSTKLEDSAMYFCASTASRLGSEQFFGPGTRLTVL.

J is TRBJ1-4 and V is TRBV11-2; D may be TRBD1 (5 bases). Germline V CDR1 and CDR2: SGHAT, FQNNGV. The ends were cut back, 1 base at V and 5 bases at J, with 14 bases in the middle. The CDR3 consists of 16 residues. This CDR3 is CASSLGQTAGNEKLFF. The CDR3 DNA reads TGTGCCAGCAGCTTAGGCCAGACAGCAGGGAATGAAAAACTGTTTTTT.

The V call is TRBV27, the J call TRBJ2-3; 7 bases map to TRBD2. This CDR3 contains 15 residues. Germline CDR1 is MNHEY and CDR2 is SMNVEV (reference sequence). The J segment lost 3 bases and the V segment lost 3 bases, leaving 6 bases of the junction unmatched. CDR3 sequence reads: CASSFGREETDTQYF. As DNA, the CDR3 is TGTGCCAGCAGTTTTGGTCGGGAGGAAACAGATACGCAGTATTTT.

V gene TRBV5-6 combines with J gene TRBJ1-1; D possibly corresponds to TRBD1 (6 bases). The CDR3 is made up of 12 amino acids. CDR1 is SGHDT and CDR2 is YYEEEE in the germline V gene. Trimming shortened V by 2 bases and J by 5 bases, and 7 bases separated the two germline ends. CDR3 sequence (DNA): TGTGCCAGCAGCTTCAGGGGAACTGAAGCTTTCTTT. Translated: CASSFRGTEAFF.

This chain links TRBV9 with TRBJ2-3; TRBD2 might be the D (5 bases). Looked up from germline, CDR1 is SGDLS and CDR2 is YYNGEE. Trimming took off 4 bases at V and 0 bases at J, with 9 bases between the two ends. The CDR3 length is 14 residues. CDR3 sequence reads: CASSPRTSTDTQYF. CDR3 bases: TGTGCCAGCAGCCCCCGGACTAGCACAGATACGCAGTATTTT.